Following are 26 T cell receptor beta chains from one sample sequenced in a study of human thymus T cells. Method: immunoSEQ multiplex PCR; TCRdb's copy keeps in-frame clones and lacks some. The sample consists of some 57,000 clones, 94% of them appearing once. The sequencing sample was made of blood. Every receptor here comes from a boy under three years old with a congenital heart defect but otherwise immunologically healthy.

V and J are TRBV10-3 and TRBJ2-7; D gene ambiguous. CDR1 ENHRY and CDR2 SYGVKD come from the germline V gene. The CDR3 has 15 residues. Trimming took 7 bases from V and 1 from J, leaving 17 bases between them. For the CDR3, the DNA is TGTGCCATCACCCCGACTCCGCTTGGTTCCTACGAGCAGTACTTC. Its translation is CAITPTPLGSYEQYF.

In its sample, this clone was seen a few times. This rearrangement joins TRBV10-1 to TRBJ1-5; D remains ambiguous. Per germline, CDR1 WNHNN and CDR2 SYGVQD (reference sequence). The CDR3 extends over 14 amino acids. The ends were cut back, 6 bases at V and 3 bases at J, with 12 bases in the middle. The chain's CDR3 is CASSAPLTNQPQHF. In nucleotides, the CDR3 is TGCGCCAGCAGCGCTCCTCTTACCAATCAGCCCCAGCATTTT.

The table lists this clone with a count of one. The chain couples TRBV5-1 to TRBJ2-7; a possible D gene is TRBD1 (6 bases). The V gene's germline CDR1 is SGHRS and CDR2 YFSETQ. V was shortened by 1 base and J by 6 bases, with 17 bases between the two germline ends. The CDR3 spans 15 residues. Here the CDR3 reads CASSLNGGAAREQYF. The CDR3 bases are TGCGCCAGCAGCTTGAATGGGGGCGCGGCCCGCGAGCAGTACTTC.

The genes are TRBV12-5 and TRBJ2-1, with a weak D call TRBD1 (7 bases). CDR1 is LGHNT and CDR2 is FRNRAP in the germline V gene. V lost 3 bases to trimming and J lost 4 bases, with 16 bases between them. The CDR3 sequence is 16 residues long. CDR3 amino acids: CASGFGGGLHYNEQFF. The CDR3 coding sequence is TGTGCTAGTGGTTTTGGAGGGGGCCTTCATTACAATGAGCAGTTCTTC.

This clone appeared once. The chain carries TRBV7-8 and TRBJ2-2, with D possibly being TRBD1 (5 bases). The length of the CDR3 is 15 residues. V was clipped by 6 bases and J by 3 bases, with 14 bases between them. Germline V gene lookup returns CDR1 SGHVS and CDR2 FQNEAQ. The CDR3 DNA reads TGTGCCAGCAGGGTGGGGCGGCCACACACCGGGGAGCTGTTTTTT. This encodes CASRVGRPHTGELFF.

The rearrangement uses TRBV27 and TRBJ1-1, with a weak D call TRBD1 (6 bases). The germline V gene has CDR1 MNHEY and CDR2 SMNVEV (reference sequence). With 2 bases removed from V and 1 base from J, the gap between germline ends came to 8 bases. The CDR3 contains 14 residues. CDR3 loop: CASSLTGRNTEAFF. CDR3 coding DNA: TGTGCCAGCAGTTTAACAGGGCGGAACACTGAAGCTTTCTTT.

This clone was observed once. This chain's CDR3 is CASSLTSGSYEQYF. Here the CDR3 DNA reads TGTGCCAGCAGCCTGACTAGCGGGAGCTACGAGCAGTACTTC. The chain uses TRBV28 and TRBJ2-7; TRBD2 aligns across 12 bases. The V and J ends lost 6 bases and 3 bases, in that order; junction bases with no gene match: 3. Germline assignment: CDR1 MDHEN and CDR2 SYDVKM. This CDR3 has 14 amino acids. Based on the CDR3 plus reference TRBV28 and TRBJ2-7, the full variable domain is DVKVTQSSRYLVKRTGEKVFLECVQDMDHENMFWYRQDPGLGLRLIYFSYDVKMKEKGDIPEGYSVSREKKERFSLILESASTNQTSMYLCASSLTSGSYEQYFGPGTRLTVT.

V and J are TRBV10-3 and TRBJ2-1; D is perhaps TRBD1 or TRBD2 (6 bases each). Trimming shortened V by 8 bases and J by 8 bases, and 16 bases separated the two germline ends. This CDR3 contains 13 residues. Germline assignment: CDR1 ENHRY and CDR2 SYGVKD. The DNA for the CDR3 is TGTGCCATCGCTTCACAGGGCGGGGATGAGCAGTTCTTC. Encoded protein: CAIASQGGDEQFF.

The J gene is TRBJ2-7, the V gene TRBV1; the D call in the table, TRBD2, was not verified against the DNA. TRBV1 is tagged as a pseudogene. The CDR3 covers 17 residues. DNA of the CDR3: TGCACCAGCAGCCAAGATTCCGGGACTACCTGTTTCTACGAGCAGTACTTC. It yields the protein CTSSQDSGTTCFYEQYF.

The chain recombines TRBV11-2 with TRBJ2-5; 8 nucleotides agree with TRBD2. The V and J ends lost 5 bases and 2 bases, in that order; junction bases with no gene match: 10. Germline lookup yields CDR1 SGHAT and CDR2 FQNNGV. The CDR3 totals 16 residues. In nucleotides, the CDR3 is TGTGCCAGCAGCCCCAACAGCGGGAGACCTCAAGAGACCCAGTACTTC. It is translated as CASSPNSGRPQETQYF.

This chain joins TRBV7-2 and TRBJ1-2, with D possibly being TRBD1 (6 bases). The germline CDR1 and CDR2 sequences are SGHTA and FQGNSA. Trimming cost V 5 bases and J 4 bases, with 20 bases left between them. CDR3 length equals 16 residues. The CDR3 DNA is TGTGCCAGCAGCCCCTACTCCGGGCAGGGGAGCTATGGCTACACCTTC. This gives the protein CASSPYSGQGSYGYTF. Combining the CDR3 with reference TRBV7-2 and TRBJ1-2 gives the whole variable domain GAGVSQSPSNKVTEKGKDVELRCDPISGHTALYWYRQSLGQGLEFLIYFQGNSAPDKSGLPSDRFSAERTGGSVSTLTIQRTQQEDSAVYLCASSPYSGQGSYGYTFGSGTRLTVV.

V is TRBV7-2 and J is TRBJ2-7; 9 bases map to TRBD1. The CDR3 has 14 amino acids. After removal of 5 bases from V and 7 bases from J, the junction contained 9 bases not matched to a gene. Germline values: CDR1 SGHTA, CDR2 FQGNSA. This CDR3 reads CASSPDRGKVEQYF. The CDR3 DNA sequence: TGTGCCAGCAGCCCGGACAGGGGAAAAGTGGAGCAGTACTTC. The full variable domain, completed using reference TRBV7-2 and TRBJ2-7, is GAGVSQSPSNKVTEKGKDVELRCDPISGHTALYWYRQSLGQGLEFLIYFQGNSAPDKSGLPSDRFSAERTGGSVSTLTIQRTQQEDSAVYLCASSPDRGKVEQYFGPGTRLTVT.

This chain links TRBV9 with TRBJ2-3, with D tentatively TRBD1 or TRBD2 (6 bases each). V lost 3 bases and J lost 1, with 15 bases in between. The CDR3 runs 16 residues. CDR1 is SGDLS and CDR2 is YYNGEE in the germline V gene. The CDR3 here is CASSGVPRGGTDTQYF. CDR3 in DNA: TGTGCCAGCAGCGGCGTACCGAGGGGGGGCACAGATACGCAGTATTTT.

This sequence joins TRBV11-2 and TRBJ2-7; D might be TRBD1 (6 bases). Germline V lookup: CDR1 SGHAT, CDR2 FQNNGV. V was clipped by 5 bases and J by 2 bases, with 13 bases between them. The CDR3 consists of 14 residues. CDR3: CASSQSWGPYEQYF. The CDR3 nucleotides read TGTGCCAGCAGCCAATCCTGGGGGCCCTACGAGCAGTACTTC.

This chain's CDR3 is CASSLTGAHSGANVLTF. Here the CDR3 DNA reads TGTGCCAGCAGCTTAACAGGGGCTCACTCTGGGGCCAACGTCCTGACTTTC. V gene TRBV11-2 combines with J gene TRBJ2-6; 7 positions match TRBD1. The CDR3 has 17 amino acids. CDR1 is SGHAT and CDR2 is FQNNGV in the germline V gene. Unmatched junction bases numbered 4, after V lost 2 bases and J lost 0 bases.

The chain has TRBV7-2 and TRBJ2-1; 9 bases map to TRBD2. The V and J ends lost 1 base and 6 bases, in that order; junction bases with no gene match: 7. CDR1 and CDR2 (germline): SGHTA, FQGNSA. The CDR3 has 16 amino acids. The CDR3 loop is CASSLVPGTSLNEQFF. DNA for the CDR3: TGTGCCAGCAGCTTAGTACCCGGGACTAGCCTCAATGAGCAGTTCTTC.

This chain connects TRBV11-2 to TRBJ2-1; no clear D gene. V was cut by 0 bases and J by 3 bases, with 9 bases left in between. Germline V gene data show CDR1 as SGHAT and CDR2 as FQNNGV. The CDR3 runs 15 residues. The CDR3 DNA is TGTGCCAGCAGCTTAGAGAGCTATGTCTACAATGAGCAGTTCTTC. This translates into CASSLESYVYNEQFF.

V usage is TRBV25-1 and J usage is TRBJ2-1; no reliable D call. This CDR3 is built from 14 residues. V was shortened by 2 bases and J by 8 bases, with 13 bases between the two germline ends. Germline V gene data show CDR1 as MGHDK and CDR2 as SYGVNS. The CDR3 DNA sequence: TGTGCCAGCAGTGAAAGCCTATCGTTTGATGAGCAGTTCTTC. Protein: CASSESLSFDEQFF.

CDR3 sequence reads: CASSDYLRGTGELFF. Here the CDR3 DNA reads TGTGCCAGCAGCGACTATCTACGGGGAACCGGGGAGCTGTTTTTT. This sequence joins TRBV2 and TRBJ2-2; a possible D gene is TRBD2 (5 bases). CDR3 length: 15 amino acids. The germline V and J ends were trimmed by 6 bases and 5 bases, with 16 bases remaining between them. The germline V gene encodes CDR1 SNHLY and CDR2 FYNNEI. The whole variable domain, filled in from reference TRBV2 and TRBJ2-2, reads EPEVTQTPSHQVTQMGQEVILRCVPISNHLYFYWYRQILGQKVEFLVSFYNNEISEKSEIFDDQFSVERPDGSNFTLKIRSTKLEDSAMYFCASSDYLRGTGELFFGEGSRLTVL.

The chain combines TRBV19 with TRBJ2-1, with D tentatively TRBD1 (5 bases). CDR1 LNHDA and CDR2 SQIVND come from the germline V gene (reference sequence). The CDR3 length is 13 residues. The V gene lost 6 bases and the J gene lost 5 bases, with 11 bases spanning the gap. The CDR3 DNA follows: TGTGCCAGTAGGAGACAGCTGGACAATGAGCAGTTCTTC. It specifies CASRRQLDNEQFF.

The gene calls are TRBV28 and TRBJ1-1; TRBD1 matches 7 bases. Germline CDR1 is MDHEN and CDR2 is SYDVKM. V was pared by 5 bases and J by 0 bases, with 9 bases of the junction left unmatched. CDR3 length: 16 amino acids. The CDR3 is CASSHRLQGMNTEAFF. The CDR3 DNA reads as TGTGCCAGCAGTCACCGTTTACAGGGGATGAACACTGAAGCTTTCTTT.

V is TRBV19 and J is TRBJ2-2, with TRBD2 matching over 7 bases. This CDR3 has 16 residues. V dropped 1 base and J dropped 6; count of bases not matched to a gene: 8. In germline, CDR1 is LNHDA, CDR2 SQIVND (reference sequence). The CDR3 reads CASSIVIAGFPGELFF. For the CDR3, the DNA is TGTGCCAGTAGTATAGTCATAGCGGGCTTTCCCGGGGAGCTGTTTTTT.

This clone was picked up one time. The V and J genes are TRBV6-1 and TRBJ2-1; 7 nucleotides align to TRBD2. The CDR3 has 16 residues. CDR1 and CDR2 from the germline V gene are MNHNS and SASEGT. J was trimmed by 0 bases and V by 2 bases; bases with no gene match: 4. The CDR3 spells CASSEHGGSSYNEQFF. CDR3 DNA: TGTGCCAGCAGTGAACACGGCGGGAGCTCCTACAATGAGCAGTTCTTC.

The J gene is TRBJ1-2, the V gene TRBV6-1; D remains unclear. Germline CDR1 reads MNHNS; CDR2 reads SASEGT. CDR3 length equals 12 residues. With 6 bases removed from V and 5 bases from J, the gap between germline ends came to 10 bases. Here the CDR3 DNA reads TGTGCCAGCAGAGACCTGAGGTATGGCTACACCTTC. It encodes CASRDLRYGYTF.

The chain uses TRBV4-1 and TRBJ2-3, with D unresolved. The germline CDR1 and CDR2 sequences are MGHRA and YSYEKL. V lost 4 bases, J lost 5 bases, and 7 bases lay in between. The CDR3 runs to 12 residues. This CDR3 reads CASSRPGDTQYF. CDR3 DNA: TGCGCCAGCAGCCGGCCGGGAGATACGCAGTATTTT.

This clone was counted once. V usage is TRBV27 and J usage is TRBJ1-4; D call uncertain. Germline assignment: CDR1 MNHEY and CDR2 SMNVEV (reference sequence). V was cut by 7 bases and J by 3 bases, with 21 bases left in between. CDR3 length: 17 residues. CDR3 sequence reads: CASTLRSSPVPNEKLFF. CDR3 nucleotide sequence: TGTGCCAGCACCCTGCGGAGCAGCCCGGTGCCTAATGAAAAACTGTTTTTT.